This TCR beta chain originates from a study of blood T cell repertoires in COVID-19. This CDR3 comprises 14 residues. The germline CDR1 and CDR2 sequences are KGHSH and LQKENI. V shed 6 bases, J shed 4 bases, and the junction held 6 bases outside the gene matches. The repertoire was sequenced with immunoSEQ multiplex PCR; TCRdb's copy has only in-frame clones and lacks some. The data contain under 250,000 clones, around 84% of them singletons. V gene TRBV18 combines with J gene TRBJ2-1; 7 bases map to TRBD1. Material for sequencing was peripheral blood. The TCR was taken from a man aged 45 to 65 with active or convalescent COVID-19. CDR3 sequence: CASSLRTGYNEQFF. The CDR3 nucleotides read TGTGCCAGCTCGCTTCGGACAGGATACAATGAGCAGTTCTTC.